The source of this T cell receptor (beta chain) is a study of T-cell memory formation after mild COVID-19. Regarding the study as a whole: The appearance of some responding clones in pre-infection memory suggested that cross-reactive memory joined. Day 37-peaking second-wave clones had unconfirmed SARS-CoV-2 specificity. Those CD4+ clones that contracted were mainly in CM and EM (CD8+ ones in EMRA). Contracting clones from day 15 to 85 showed balanced CD4/CD8; later expanders favored CD4+.

TCRdb re-analysed the 5' RACE reads in MiXCR, keeping a single row per CDR3 protein. The sample lists 450,000 or so distinct CDR3 sequences; 20% were seen once. As to this clonotype: Its specificity is unknown.

The germline CDR1 and CDR2 sequences are ENHRY and SYGVKD. Trimming shortened V by 3 bases and J by 9 bases, and 18 bases separated the two germline ends. The CDR3 covers 14 residues. The receptor was isolated from an adult woman who had mild COVID-19 (a few samples of this study predate the infection). Cell type and time point are not known. Material: PBMCs or a T cell subset sorted from them (not recorded which). The gene calls are TRBV10-3 and TRBJ2-7, with D maybe TRBD1 (6 bases). CDR3 DNA: TGTGCCATCAGTGAACACAGGGCCCGGGGTGGGCAGTACTTC. Its translation is CAISEHRARGGQYF.